These T cell receptor beta chains were read from a single sample in a study of blood T cell repertoires in COVID-19. Repertoires were generated with immunoSEQ multiplex PCR, while TCRdb's copy carries only in-frame clones and drops some. The sample gives roughly 200,000 clones, approximately 83% of which show up once; about 3.3% is in the top ten. Sequences were obtained from peripheral blood. These TCRs come from a man aged 55 to 69 with acute or convalescent COVID-19. Both conserved end residues are part of each CDR3. Each record gives: V gene, clone size, J gene, D gene, CDR3 protein, CDR3 DNA. The D gene is left open where the match is weak. A clone size is listed for some rows: how often the clone was seen (once, few, many), or a class if it is expanded.

v_gene: TRBV28
abundance: .
j_gene: TRBJ1-4
d_gene: TRBD1
CDR3aa: CASSIPTGANEKLFF
CDR3nt: TGTGCCAGCAGTATTCCTACAGGGGCTAATGAAAAACTGTTTTTT

v_gene: TRBV28
abundance: .
j_gene: TRBJ1-2
d_gene: .
CDR3aa: CASSPPTGQGRGYTF
CDR3nt: TGTGCCAGCAGTCCACCGACAGGCCAGGGACGGGGCTACACCTTC

v_gene: TRBV2
abundance: few
j_gene: TRBJ1-5
d_gene: .
CDR3aa: CASSEEGGGRNQPQHF
CDR3nt: TGTGCCAGCAGTGAGGAAGGGGGAGGGCGCAATCAGCCCCAGCATTTT

v_gene: TRBV2
abundance: once
j_gene: TRBJ2-3
d_gene: TRBD2
CDR3aa: CASSEVAGGRGTDTQYF
CDR3nt: TGTGCCAGCAGTGAAGTCGCTGGCGGGAGAGGCACAGATACGCAGTATTTT

v_gene: TRBV6-6
abundance: .
j_gene: TRBJ2-7
d_gene: TRBD1
CDR3aa: CASSSGTGYEQYF
CDR3nt: TGTGCCAGCAGTTCCGGGACAGGCTACGAGCAGTACTTC

v_gene: TRBV18
abundance: few
j_gene: TRBJ2-5
d_gene: TRBD1
CDR3aa: CASSPGQQETQYF
CDR3nt: TGTGCCAGCTCACCGGGACAGCAAGAGACCCAGTACTTC

v_gene: TRBV15
abundance: .
j_gene: TRBJ1-1
d_gene: .
CDR3aa: CATNKGVATEAFF
CDR3nt: TGTGCCACCAATAAGGGAGTAGCCACTGAAGCTTTCTTT

v_gene: TRBV6-6
abundance: .
j_gene: TRBJ2-1
d_gene: TRBD2
CDR3aa: CASSLRWREGPYNEQFF
CDR3nt: TGTGCCAGCAGTCTAAGGTGGCGGGAGGGCCCCTACAATGAGCAGTTCTTC

v_gene: TRBV6-5
abundance: once
j_gene: TRBJ1-2
d_gene: TRBD1
CDR3aa: CAGRDSPADNYGYTF
CDR3nt: TGTGCCGGACGGGACAGCCCGGCGGACAACTATGGCTACACCTTC

v_gene: TRBV2
abundance: once
j_gene: TRBJ2-5
d_gene: TRBD2
CDR3aa: CASRVWLAAQETQYF
CDR3nt: TGTGCCAGCAGGGTCTGGCTAGCGGCCCAAGAGACCCAGTACTTC

v_gene: TRBV28
abundance: .
j_gene: TRBJ1-4
d_gene: TRBD1
CDR3aa: CASSFLDRDDEKLFF
CDR3nt: TGTGCCAGCAGTTTCTTGGACAGGGATGATGAAAAACTGTTTTTT

v_gene: TRBV7-3
abundance: medium-sized
j_gene: TRBJ2-2
d_gene: TRBD2
CDR3aa: CASSPRTSLVRELFF
CDR3nt: TGTGCCAGCAGCCCCCGGACTAGCCTGGTTCGGGAGCTGTTTTTT

v_gene: TRBV19
abundance: .
j_gene: TRBJ2-3
d_gene: .
CDR3aa: CASSSGASDTRGRGDTQYF
CDR3nt: TGTGCCTCCTCATCCGGGGCTAGCGATACAAGGGGACGGGGAGATACGCAGTATTTT

v_gene: TRBV6-1
abundance: .
j_gene: TRBJ1-5
d_gene: .
CDR3aa: CASSEGQVSNQPQHF
CDR3nt: TGTGCCAGCAGTGAAGGACAGGTTAGCAATCAGCCCCAGCATTTT

v_gene: TRBV24-1
abundance: .
j_gene: TRBJ2-1
d_gene: TRBD1
CDR3aa: CATSEPGAGGVSEQFF
CDR3nt: TGTGCCACCAGTGAACCCGGGGCAGGGGGAGTGAGTGAGCAGTTCTTC

v_gene: TRBV18
abundance: .
j_gene: TRBJ1-2
d_gene: .
CDR3aa: CASSTLRDTYGYTF
CDR3nt: TGTGCCAGCTCCACTTTGAGGGACACCTATGGCTACACCTTC

v_gene: TRBV19
abundance: .
j_gene: TRBJ2-7
d_gene: TRBD2
CDR3aa: CASSSTSGRPHEQYF
CDR3nt: TGTGCCAGTAGCTCGACTAGCGGGAGACCCCACGAGCAGTACTTC

v_gene: TRBV9
abundance: .
j_gene: TRBJ1-5
d_gene: TRBD1
CDR3aa: CASSAGTGESNQPQHF
CDR3nt: TGTGCCAGCAGCGCCGGGACAGGGGAAAGCAATCAGCCCCAGCATTTT

v_gene: TRBV6-2/TRBV6-3
abundance: .
j_gene: TRBJ2-1
d_gene: .
CDR3aa: CASSYSGTSYNEQFF
CDR3nt: TGTGCCAGCAGTTACTCTGGCACCTCCTACAATGAGCAGTTCTTC

v_gene: TRBV5-8
abundance: .
j_gene: TRBJ1-5
d_gene: .
CDR3aa: CASSLGETSNQPQHF
CDR3nt: TGTGCCAGCAGCTTGGGAGAAACTAGCAATCAGCCCCAGCATTTT

v_gene: TRBV28
abundance: .
j_gene: TRBJ2-7
d_gene: .
CDR3aa: CASRSGTLYEQYF
CDR3nt: TGTGCCAGCAGGTCCGGGACACTCTACGAGCAGTACTTC

v_gene: TRBV2
abundance: .
j_gene: TRBJ1-2
d_gene: .
CDR3aa: CASRAEDYGYTF
CDR3nt: TGTGCCAGCAGGGCCGAGGACTATGGCTACACCTTC

v_gene: TRBV5-5
abundance: .
j_gene: TRBJ1-2
d_gene: TRBD1
CDR3aa: CASSSQGAYGYTF
CDR3nt: TGTGCCAGCAGCTCACAGGGGGCTTATGGCTACACCTTC

v_gene: TRBV9
abundance: .
j_gene: TRBJ2-1
d_gene: .
CDR3aa: CASSYHRDEQFF
CDR3nt: TGTGCCAGCAGCTATCACAGAGATGAGCAGTTCTTC

v_gene: TRBV30
abundance: .
j_gene: TRBJ1-2
d_gene: TRBD1
CDR3aa: CARRDRVPYGYTF
CDR3nt: TGTGCCCGCCGGGACAGGGTACCCTATGGCTACACCTTC

v_gene: TRBV7-9
abundance: .
j_gene: TRBJ2-1
d_gene: TRBD1
CDR3aa: CASSLGSGGFNEQFF
CDR3nt: TGTGCCAGCAGCTTAGGGTCAGGGGGCTTCAATGAGCAGTTCTTC

v_gene: TRBV28
abundance: .
j_gene: TRBJ1-2
d_gene: .
CDR3aa: CASSYSYGYTF
CDR3nt: TGTGCCAGCAGTTACAGCTATGGCTACACCTTC

v_gene: TRBV4-3
abundance: .
j_gene: TRBJ2-3
d_gene: TRBD1
CDR3aa: CASSQGRRTGGPNTDTQYF
CDR3nt: TGCGCCAGCAGCCAAGGCCGTCGGACAGGGGGCCCAAACACAGATACGCAGTATTTT

v_gene: TRBV19
abundance: .
j_gene: TRBJ2-1
d_gene: TRBD2
CDR3aa: CASSIYTSGDNEQFF
CDR3nt: TGTGCCAGTAGTATATACACTAGCGGGGACAATGAGCAGTTCTTC

v_gene: TRBV7-9
abundance: .
j_gene: TRBJ1-5
d_gene: TRBD1
CDR3aa: CASSSSDRGMNQPQHF
CDR3nt: TGTGCCAGCAGCTCCTCGGACAGGGGAATGAATCAGCCCCAGCATTTT

v_gene: TRBV7-8
abundance: few
j_gene: TRBJ1-2
d_gene: .
CDR3aa: CASSWRGGNYGYTF
CDR3nt: TGTGCCAGCAGCTGGAGGGGGGGGAACTATGGCTACACCTTC